The rows below give T cell receptor beta chains drawn from one sample of a study of cytomegalovirus exposure and HLA in healthy donors. Clones were read by immunoSEQ multiplex PCR, and TCRdb kept only the in-frame ones, dropping some. The sample has almost 200,000 clones, around 80% seen once; the top ten hold roughly 1.2%. Sequencing used PBMCs. Receptors originate from a woman aged 30 to 39 in good health and CMV-seronegative. Each CDR3 is given with its conserved first and last residue. D genes are given only for firm matches. Clone size is not always given. Where it is, it says once, few, many or a class for expanded clones.

D gene	V gene	J gene	clone size	CDR3 protein	CDR3 DNA
-	TRBV30	TRBJ1-6	-	CAWSAPPPNSPLHF	TGTGCCTGGAGTGCCCCTCCCCCCAATTCACCCCTCCACTTT
TRBD1	TRBV25-1	TRBJ1-5	few	CASSEGTDRNQPQHF	TGTGCCAGCAGTGAAGGGACAGACCGCAATCAGCCCCAGCATTTT
-	TRBV19	TRBJ2-7	-	CASRLSRGPYEQYF	TGTGCCAGTCGGCTTTCGCGGGGGCCCTACGAGCAGTACTTC
TRBD1	TRBV13	TRBJ2-3	-	CASSSDRTGEDTQYF	TGTGCCAGCAGCTCTGACAGGACAGGGGAAGATACGCAGTATTTT
-	TRBV5-1	TRBJ1-1	-	CASSSSTGNTEAFF	TGCGCCAGCAGCTCGTCTACAGGGAACACTGAAGCTTTCTTT
-	TRBV30	TRBJ2-3	-	CAWSVQGTDTQYF	TGTGCCTGGAGTGTCCAGGGGACAGATACGCAGTATTTT
TRBD2	TRBV13	TRBJ2-3	-	CASSFGIAGGADTQYF	TGTGCCAGCAGCTTTGGGATAGCGGGAGGGGCAGATACGCAGTATTTT
TRBD2	TRBV25-1	TRBJ2-3	-	CASGTSGTRADTQYF	TGTGCCAGCGGGACTAGCGGGACCCGTGCAGATACGCAGTATTTT
-	TRBV5-1	TRBJ2-7	-	CASSLGGRNYEQYF	TGCGCCAGCAGCTTGGGTGGCAGAAACTACGAGCAGTACTTC
-	TRBV4-1	TRBJ2-1	few	CASSQGLLDNEQFF	TGCGCCAGCAGCCAAGGATTGCTAGACAATGAGCAGTTCTTC
-	TRBV7-9	TRBJ1-2	-	CASSLEQGRSGYTF	TGTGCCAGCAGCTTGGAGCAGGGAAGAAGTGGCTACACCTTC
-	TRBV6-1	TRBJ1-2	-	CASSERTSGRPLHGYTF	TGTGCCAGCAGTGAAAGGACGTCAGGGCGACCTCTACATGGCTACACCTTC
TRBD1	TRBV11-3	TRBJ2-7	-	CASSPKTGAGEQYF	TGTGCCAGCAGCCCCAAAACAGGGGCCGGCGAGCAGTACTTC
-	TRBV2	TRBJ1-5	-	CASSVGTGGQNQPQHF	TGTGCCAGCAGTGTGGGGACGGGAGGCCAGAATCAGCCCCAGCATTTT
TRBD1	TRBV5-1	TRBJ1-3	-	CASSTSDRGNTIYF	TGCGCCAGCAGCACCTCGGACAGGGGAAACACCATATATTTT
TRBD1	TRBV7-8	TRBJ2-5	many	CASSLPTGVRETQYF	TGTGCCAGCAGCCTCCCAACAGGGGTTAGGGAGACCCAGTACTTC
TRBD1	TRBV4-1	TRBJ1-5	-	CASSQDPPGQGFFNQPQHF	TGCGCCAGCAGCCAAGATCCCCCGGGACAGGGGTTCTTTAATCAGCCCCAGCATTTT
-	TRBV19	TRBJ1-1	-	CASSKAVNTEAFF	TGTGCCAGTAGTAAGGCGGTGAACACTGAAGCTTTCTTT
-	TRBV5-6	TRBJ1-6	-	CASSTPLAGRDSPLHF	TGTGCCAGCAGCACCCCCCTGGCGGGGCGGGATTCACCCCTCCACTTT
TRBD1	TRBV6-5	TRBJ2-5	-	CASRGTGTETQYF	TGTGCCAGCAGGGGGACAGGGACTGAGACCCAGTACTTC
TRBD1	TRBV28	TRBJ2-7	-	CASRQGGNSYEQYF	TGTGCCAGCAGACAAGGGGGCAATTCCTACGAGCAGTACTTC
-	TRBV5-4	TRBJ1-5	-	CASSSDGGGAQPQHF	TGTGCCAGCAGCTCGGACGGGGGGGGTGCGCAGCCCCAGCATTTT
-	TRBV19	TRBJ1-2	few	CASSAPSSGKYGYTF	TGTGCCAGTAGTGCTCCATCGTCAGGGAAATATGGCTACACCTTC
-	TRBV5-1	TRBJ2-7	-	CASSLGRGISYEQYF	TGCGCCAGCAGCTTGGGCCGCGGCATCTCCTACGAGCAGTACTTC
-	TRBV2	TRBJ1-6	-	CACAQGTVNSPLHF	TGTGCCTGCGCACAGGGAACCGTGAATTCACCCCTCCACTTT
-	TRBV10-3	TRBJ1-1	-	CAISVKGGSTEAFF	TGTGCCATCAGTGTTAAGGGAGGTAGCACTGAAGCTTTCTTT
TRBD1	TRBV5-8	TRBJ1-6	-	CASSLQGFNSPLHF	TGTGCCAGCAGCTTACAGGGGTTCAATTCACCCCTCCACTTT
-	TRBV28	TRBJ2-7	-	CASSFGPGLTDSYEQYF	TGTGCCAGCAGTTTCGGTCCCGGACTCACCGACTCCTACGAGCAGTACTTC